This TCR beta chain was sequenced during a study of blood T cell repertoires in COVID-19. Study overall: From T cells, B-cell-depleted T cells, or PBMCs came the material, which was cDNA or gDNA.

The repertoire was sequenced with immunoSEQ multiplex PCR; TCRdb's copy has only in-frame clones and lacks some. The data hold about 300,000 clones, with about 85% observed a single time. Study members were between about 18 and 100 years old and lived in roughly 24 US regions. Participants' own reports of clinical history determined their cohort assignment. This clone was seen more than once but under ten times. Material: PBMCs or T cells enriched from blood (not recorded which). This TCR was sampled from a woman in her forties or fifties who had recovered from COVID-19.

CDR3 sequence: CAWTQRSGANVLTF. CDR3 nucleotide sequence: TGTGCCTGGACTCAGCGCTCTGGGGCCAACGTCCTGACTTTC. V usage is TRBV30 and J usage is TRBJ2-6; D not resolved. CDR3 size: 14 residues. The V and J ends lost 4 bases and 0 bases respectively, with 7 bases between them. The V gene's germline CDR1 is GTSNPN and CDR2 SVGIG (reference sequence). The full variable domain, in which reference TRBV30 and TRBJ2-6 provide the parts outside the CDR3, is SQTIHQWPATLVQPVGSPLSLECTVEGTSNPNLYWYRQAAGRGLQLLFYSVGIGQISSEVPQNLSASRPQDRQFILSSKKLLLSDSGFYLCAWTQRSGANVLTFGAGSRLTVL.